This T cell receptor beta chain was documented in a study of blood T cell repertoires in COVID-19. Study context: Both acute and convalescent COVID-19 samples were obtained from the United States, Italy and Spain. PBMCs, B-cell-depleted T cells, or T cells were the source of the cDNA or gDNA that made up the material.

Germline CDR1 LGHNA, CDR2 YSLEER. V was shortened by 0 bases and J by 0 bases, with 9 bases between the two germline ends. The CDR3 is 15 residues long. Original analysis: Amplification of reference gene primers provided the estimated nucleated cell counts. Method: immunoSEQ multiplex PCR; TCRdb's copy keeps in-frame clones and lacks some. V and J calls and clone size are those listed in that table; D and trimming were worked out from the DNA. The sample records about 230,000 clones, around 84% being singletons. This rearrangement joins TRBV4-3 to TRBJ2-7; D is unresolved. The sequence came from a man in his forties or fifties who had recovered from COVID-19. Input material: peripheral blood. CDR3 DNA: TGCGCCAGCAGCCAAGACTCCCTTAACTCCTACGAGCAGTACTTC. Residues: CASSQDSLNSYEQYF.